The clone carrying this T cell receptor beta chain is labeled as medium-sized. Regarding time point: sample taken at primary tumor resection. The authors sequenced whole RNA from tumor, nontumor lung or frozen PBMC without sorting. Donors were around 70 untreated early-stage non-small cell lung cancer patients. This sample is part of a study of spatial heterogeneity in lung cancer. Study information: Beta-chain sequences were consistently detected more often than alpha-chain sequences.

The CDR3 spans 12 residues. The ends were cut back, 6 bases at V and 6 bases at J, with 11 bases in the middle. The germline V gene encodes CDR1 MNHEY and CDR2 SVGEGT. Every cDNA TCR molecule received its own unique molecular identifier. TCRdb re-derived calls from the 5' RACE reads in MiXCR, one entry per CDR3 protein. Of about 10,000 distinct CDR3 sequences in the sample, 5% to 6.5% are singletons; the top ten hold roughly 27%. The receptor comes from a male donor with early-stage non-small cell lung cancer. The genes are TRBV6-2 or TRBV6-3 and TRBJ1-1, with D unresolved. The sample in question was PBMCs, obtained at surgery. The CDR3 spells CASRVVQPEAFF. In DNA, the CDR3 is TGTGCCAGCAGAGTCGTCCAACCTGAAGCTTTCTTT.